This is a list of T cell receptor beta chains from one sample in a study of metastatic and nonmetastatic thyroid tumors. TCRdb reanalyzed the PCR reads with MiXCR. The table has under 50,000 clones, about 20% seen once. Specimen: blood. These receptors were obtained from a male donor with papillary thyroid cancer or a benign thyroid nodule (not recorded which). Some clones in this sample may be carry-over from other donors' samples. Both conserved end residues are part of each CDR3. Fields, in order: V gene, clone size, CDR3 protein. The listing skips clone size in some rows; elsewhere it reads once, few, many or a size class.

v_gene: TRBV5-1; abundance: once; CDR3aa: CASSWSGQNRYTF
v_gene: TRBV7-3; abundance: many; CDR3aa: CASSLHPLGLAGFEQFF
v_gene: TRBV7-9; abundance: NA; CDR3aa: CASSPSWTYNEQFF
v_gene: TRBV5-1; abundance: many; CDR3aa: CASRVTGYANTGELFF
v_gene: TRBV6-1; abundance: few; CDR3aa: CASSDGGDKDTQYF
v_gene: TRBV30; abundance: NA; CDR3aa: CAWSYGSVNEQYF
v_gene: TRBV19; abundance: many; CDR3aa: CASRGTGGEKLFF
v_gene: TRBV6-5; abundance: few; CDR3aa: CASSYLDLRGYTF
v_gene: TRBV6-1; abundance: few; CDR3aa: CASSPTPGIFYEQYF
v_gene: TRBV5-1; abundance: many; CDR3aa: CASSLFSGAGEAFF
v_gene: TRBV3-1; abundance: few; CDR3aa: CASSPMGSEAFF
v_gene: TRBV12-5; abundance: NA; CDR3aa: CASGLVRREQYF
v_gene: TRBV6-1; abundance: many; CDR3aa: CASGDKYNEQFF
v_gene: TRBV27; abundance: NA; CDR3aa: CASSLSGRGGRETQYF
v_gene: TRBV7-8; abundance: NA; CDR3aa: CASSLALLNTEAFF
v_gene: TRBV18; abundance: NA; CDR3aa: CASSPLAGRSGELFF
v_gene: TRBV20-1; abundance: many; CDR3aa: CSARAWDRGTEAFF
v_gene: TRBV10-1; abundance: many; CDR3aa: CASSEGTAYNSPLHF
v_gene: TRBV27; abundance: NA; CDR3aa: CASSLSIGSGVKNTEAFF
v_gene: TRBV7-2; abundance: many; CDR3aa: CASSLGGLTGPQHF
v_gene: TRBV10-3; abundance: few; CDR3aa: CAIRDVAYEQYF
v_gene: TRBV2; abundance: many; CDR3aa: CASSEGGAGANVLTF
v_gene: TRBV6-1; abundance: many; CDR3aa: CATSPGLAGNYEQYF
v_gene: TRBV4-1; abundance: many; CDR3aa: CASSQVRRGQAYGYTF
v_gene: TRBV7-8; abundance: NA; CDR3aa: CASSGVDGYEQYF
v_gene: TRBV9; abundance: many; CDR3aa: CASSVSAGGYTDTQYF
v_gene: TRBV2; abundance: many; CDR3aa: CASIGDQAGNEQYF
v_gene: TRBV4-2; abundance: NA; CDR3aa: CVSSREVGTGSSYEQYF
v_gene: TRBV24-1; abundance: many; CDR3aa: CATSEPRGGTDTQYF
v_gene: TRBV2; abundance: NA; CDR3aa: CASSEAHRTGGTTSGNSPLHF
v_gene: TRBV5-4; abundance: NA; CDR3aa: CASSLGQGIYEQYF
v_gene: TRBV7-9; abundance: many; CDR3aa: CASSPYLQRGSQSNQPQHF
v_gene: TRBV2; abundance: many; CDR3aa: CASSPGLVGETQYF
v_gene: TRBV7-3; abundance: many; CDR3aa: CASSRSPQETQYF
v_gene: TRBV24-1; abundance: many; CDR3aa: CATSDPTSGGAFGDTQYF
v_gene: TRBV11-2; abundance: NA; CDR3aa: CASSTITSGRSDNEQFF
v_gene: TRBV12-3/TRBV12-4; abundance: few; CDR3aa: CASGRQGYFQPQHF
v_gene: TRBV24-1; abundance: many; CDR3aa: CATSDLTSGPEQFF
v_gene: TRBV11-2; abundance: many; CDR3aa: CASSMLSGELFF
v_gene: TRBV19; abundance: NA; CDR3aa: CASKGRFSGIHSGANVLTF
v_gene: TRBV19; abundance: many; CDR3aa: CASNQQGDRNTIYF
v_gene: TRBV9; abundance: few; CDR3aa: CASSVGIQREGLETQYF
v_gene: TRBV27; abundance: many; CDR3aa: CASSLGGEAFF
v_gene: TRBV4-2; abundance: NA; CDR3aa: CASSLAGGANTGELFF
v_gene: TRBV14; abundance: NA; CDR3aa: CASSPLTGFEQYF